This paragraph covers one T cell receptor beta chain sequence. Its antigen is still unknown. A clone one base away is much larger, so this may be a read error. Looked up from germline, CDR1 is SGHTS and CDR2 is YDEGEE. The V gene lost 1 base and the J gene lost 9 bases, with 11 bases spanning the gap. The CDR3 runs to 13 residues. A second roughly 7 to 11 cycle PCR used barcoded and J-beta primers. TCRdb redid the calling of the 5' RACE reads with MiXCR, one entry per CDR3 protein. The repertoire holds roughly 700,000 distinct CDR3 sequences, with approximately 30% as singletons. PBMCs numbering at least 6.5 million were isolated per sample. This entry belongs to a study of blood T cells in healthy people across ages. Findings and caveats of the study: TCR beta diversity per million T cells fell roughly linearly with age.

The clonotype was recovered from a woman older than 75 in good health. Sequencing input: blood. The V call is TRBV5-8, the J call TRBJ2-1, with D hard to call. CDR3 region: CASSLIEWVEQFF. CDR3 coding DNA: TGTGCCAGCAGCTTGATCGAGTGGGTTGAGCAGTTCTTC.